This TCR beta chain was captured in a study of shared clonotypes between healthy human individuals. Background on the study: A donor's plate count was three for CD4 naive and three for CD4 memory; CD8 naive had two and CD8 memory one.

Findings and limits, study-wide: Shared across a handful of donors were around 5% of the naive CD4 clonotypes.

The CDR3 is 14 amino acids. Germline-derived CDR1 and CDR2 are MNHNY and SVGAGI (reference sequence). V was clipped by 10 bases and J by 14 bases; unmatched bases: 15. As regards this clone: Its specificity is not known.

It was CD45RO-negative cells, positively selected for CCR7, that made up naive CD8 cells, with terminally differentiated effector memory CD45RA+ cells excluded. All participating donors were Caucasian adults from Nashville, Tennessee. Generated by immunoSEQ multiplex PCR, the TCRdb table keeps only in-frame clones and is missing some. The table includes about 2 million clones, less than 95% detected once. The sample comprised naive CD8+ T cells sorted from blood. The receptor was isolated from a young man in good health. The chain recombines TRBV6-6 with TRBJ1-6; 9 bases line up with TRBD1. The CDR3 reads CATYPGQGPGTLHF. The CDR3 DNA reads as TGTGCCACCTACCCGGGACAGGGTCCTGGGACCCTCCACTTT.